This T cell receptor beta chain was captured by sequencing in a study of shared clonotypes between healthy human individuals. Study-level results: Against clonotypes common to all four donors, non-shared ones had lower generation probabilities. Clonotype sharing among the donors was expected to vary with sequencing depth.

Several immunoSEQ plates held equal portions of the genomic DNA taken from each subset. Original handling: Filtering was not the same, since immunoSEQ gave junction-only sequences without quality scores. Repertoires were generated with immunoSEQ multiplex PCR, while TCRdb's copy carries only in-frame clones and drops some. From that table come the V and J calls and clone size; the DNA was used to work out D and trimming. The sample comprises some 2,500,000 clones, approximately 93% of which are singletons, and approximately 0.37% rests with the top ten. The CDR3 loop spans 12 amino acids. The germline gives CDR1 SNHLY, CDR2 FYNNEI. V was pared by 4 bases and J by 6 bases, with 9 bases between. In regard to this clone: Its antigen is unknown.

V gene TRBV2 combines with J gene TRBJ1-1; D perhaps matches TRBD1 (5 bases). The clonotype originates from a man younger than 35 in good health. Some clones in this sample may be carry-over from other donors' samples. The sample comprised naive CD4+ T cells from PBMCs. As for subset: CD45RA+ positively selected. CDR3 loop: CASSGRVPEAFF. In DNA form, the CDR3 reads TGTGCCAGCAGTGGCAGGGTACCTGAAGCTTTCTTT.